This T cell receptor (beta chain) was observed in a study of cytomegalovirus exposure and HLA in healthy donors. On this clone: No antigen is known for it. Its ends do not fully match the called genes, so a read error is possible.

13 Jbeta primers and 60 Vbeta primers were used for the PCR. Original methodology: Approximately 9.9 million shared chains were among the approximately 87 million unique TCR beta chains that a later analysis counted. Using immunoSEQ multiplex PCR, the repertoire was profiled, and TCRdb retains in-frame clones only, with some absent. The V and J calls and clone size are taken from that table; D and trimming were inferred from the DNA. The repertoire has about 100,000 clones, roughly 77% of them found once; the top ten carry around 3.8%. Per germline, CDR1 SEHNR and CDR2 FQNEAQ (reference sequence). CDR3 length: 17 residues. Study-wide findings and caveats: Earlier analysis yielded a pattern in which most TCR beta V segments were productive about 90% or about 30% of the time.

The chain uses TRBV7-9 and TRBJ1-5, with 7 bases identical to TRBD1. The sequence was obtained from a woman between 50 and 59 years old in good health and CMV-seropositive. The specimen was PBMCs. The CDR3 DNA reads as TGTTCCAGCAGCTTGGTTTTCGCGGGACAGACAAGTGGGGCCCAGCATTTT. The encoded protein is CSSSLVFAGQTSGAQHF.